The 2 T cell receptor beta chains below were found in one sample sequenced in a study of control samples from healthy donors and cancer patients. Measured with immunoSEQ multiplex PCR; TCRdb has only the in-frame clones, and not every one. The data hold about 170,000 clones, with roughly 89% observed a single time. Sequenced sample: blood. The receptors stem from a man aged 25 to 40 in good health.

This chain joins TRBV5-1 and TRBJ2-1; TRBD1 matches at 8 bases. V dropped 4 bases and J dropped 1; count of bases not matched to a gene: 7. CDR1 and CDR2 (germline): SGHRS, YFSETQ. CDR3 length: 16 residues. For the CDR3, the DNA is TGCGCCAGCAGCCGGGACCAGGGGGCGTCCTACAATGAGCAGTTCTTC. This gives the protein CASSRDQGASYNEQFF.

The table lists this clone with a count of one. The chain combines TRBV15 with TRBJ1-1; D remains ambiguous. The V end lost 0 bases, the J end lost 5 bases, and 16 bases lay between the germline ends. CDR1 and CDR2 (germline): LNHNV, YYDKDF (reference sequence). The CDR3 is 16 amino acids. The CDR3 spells CATSRDSNSGRTEAFF. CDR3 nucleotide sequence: TGTGCCACCAGCAGAGATTCGAATTCGGGGAGGACTGAAGCTTTCTTT.